This TCR beta chain was recovered during a study of blood T cells in healthy people across ages. Findings and caveats of the study: Lack of knowledge of donor CMV status possibly confounded expanded clonotype changes.

A second PCR, run for roughly 7 to 11 cycles, used a sample-barcoded 5' primer plus a J-beta primer mix. Tagging of each cDNA molecule was performed by a template-switch adaptor with 12 random nucleotides. TCRdb independently ran MiXCR on the 5' RACE reads; one entry per CDR3 protein. In the table there are 1.5 million to 2 million distinct CDR3 sequences, about 35% of which are singletons. J was trimmed by 6 bases and V by 5 bases; bases with no gene match: 7. The germline CDR1 and CDR2 sequences are SGHRS and YFSETQ. This CDR3 is 15 amino acids long. Points on this clonotype: Its specificity is unknown.

The source is a woman in her 30s in good health. What was sequenced was blood. The chain is built from TRBV5-1 and TRBJ2-1; 11 bases agree with TRBD1. This CDR3 is CASRRDRGKINEQFF. The CDR3 DNA reads TGCGCCAGCAGGAGGGACAGGGGGAAAATCAATGAGCAGTTCTTC.